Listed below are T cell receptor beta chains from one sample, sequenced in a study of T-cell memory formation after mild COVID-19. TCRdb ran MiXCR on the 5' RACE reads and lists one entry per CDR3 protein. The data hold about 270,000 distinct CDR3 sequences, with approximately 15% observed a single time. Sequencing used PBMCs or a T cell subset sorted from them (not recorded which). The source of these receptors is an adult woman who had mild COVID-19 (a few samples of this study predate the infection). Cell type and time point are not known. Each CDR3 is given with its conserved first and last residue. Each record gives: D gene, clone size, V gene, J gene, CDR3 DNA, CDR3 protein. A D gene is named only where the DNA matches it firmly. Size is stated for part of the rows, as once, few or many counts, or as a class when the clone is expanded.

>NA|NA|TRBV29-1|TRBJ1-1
TGCAGCGTCGAGTACGGGCACACTGAAGCTTTCTTT
CSVEYGHTEAFF
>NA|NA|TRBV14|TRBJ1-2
TGTGCCAGCAGCCAAGATGGGTATCAGGGGCTGTTTGGCTACACCTTC
CASSQDGYQGLFGYTF
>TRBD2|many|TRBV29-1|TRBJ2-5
TGCAGCGTTGGCGTGGCATCCGGGACCACCTGGGGAGGGGCCCAGTACTTC
CSVGVASGTTWGGAQYF
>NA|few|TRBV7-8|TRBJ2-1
TGTGCCAGCAGCCTTATTCAAAGTGGTAGCTTTGCTGAGCAGTTCTTC
CASSLIQSGSFAEQFF
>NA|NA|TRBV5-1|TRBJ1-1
TGCGCCAGCAGCTTGGCAGGGGACCGGAACACTGAAGCTTTCTTT
CASSLAGDRNTEAFF
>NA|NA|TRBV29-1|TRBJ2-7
TGCAGCGTTGAAGATCAGACAGTCTACGAGCAGTACTTC
CSVEDQTVYEQYF
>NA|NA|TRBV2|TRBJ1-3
TGTGCCAGCAGTGGACAGGTCTCTGGAAACACCATATATTTT
CASSGQVSGNTIYF
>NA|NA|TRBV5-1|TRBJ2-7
TGCGCCAGCAGCCTTAACCCGGGACAAATCTACGAGCAGTACTTC
CASSLNPGQIYEQYF
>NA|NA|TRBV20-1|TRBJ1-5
TGCAGTGCTAGTCATAGCAATCAGCCCCAGCATTTT
CSASHSNQPQHF
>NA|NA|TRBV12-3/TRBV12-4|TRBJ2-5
TGTGCCAGCAGAAAACTTCGGACAGCCCTCTGGACCCAAGAGACCCAGTACTTC
CASRKLRTALWTQETQYF
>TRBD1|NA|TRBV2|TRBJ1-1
TGTGCCAGGGGTGGGACAGGGAACACTGAAGCTTTCTTT
CARGGTGNTEAFF
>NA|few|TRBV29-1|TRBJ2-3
TGCAGCGTTGAAAGGGGGGCGGCAGATACGCAGTATTTT
CSVERGAADTQYF
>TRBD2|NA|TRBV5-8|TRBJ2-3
TGTGCCAGCAGCTTACACAGACTAGCGGGGGGCGGAAGCGCAGATACGCAGTATTTT
CASSLHRLAGGGSADTQYF
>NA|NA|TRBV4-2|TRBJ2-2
TGTGCCAGCAGCCAAGATTCGATCGGGGAGCTGTTTTTT
CASSQDSIGELFF
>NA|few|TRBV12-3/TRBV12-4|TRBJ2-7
TGTGCCAGCAGTTTCCCTGGGGGCTACGAGCAGTACTTC
CASSFPGGYEQYF
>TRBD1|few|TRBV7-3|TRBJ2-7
TGTGCCAGCAGCTTAGGGACAGGGCGGACCTACGAGCAGTACTTC
CASSLGTGRTYEQYF
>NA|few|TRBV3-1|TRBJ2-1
TGTGCCAGCAGCCAAGATCCCCTAGCCTTCAATGAGCAGTTCTTC
CASSQDPLAFNEQFF
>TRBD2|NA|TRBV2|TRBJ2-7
TGTGCCGGTGGGCTAGCGGGGGGTAGCTCCTACGAGCAGTACTTC
CAGGLAGGSSYEQYF
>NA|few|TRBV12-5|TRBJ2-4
TGTGCTAGTGGCGGAAAAGAAGCCAAAAACATTCAGTACTTC
CASGGKEAKNIQYF
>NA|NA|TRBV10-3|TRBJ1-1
TGTGCCATCAGTGATCAAGGGATGAACACTGAAGCTTTCTTT
CAISDQGMNTEAFF
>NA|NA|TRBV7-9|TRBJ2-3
TGTGCCAGCAGGTGGGCGGATAGCACAGATACGCAGTATTTT
CASRWADSTDTQYF
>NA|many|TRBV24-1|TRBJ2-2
TGTGCCACCAGTGGGCCCAGGGGGGACACCGGGGAGCTGTTTTTT
CATSGPRGDTGELFF
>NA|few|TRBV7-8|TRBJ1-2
TGTGCCAGCAGCTACGGACAGAACTATGGCTACACCTTC
CASSYGQNYGYTF
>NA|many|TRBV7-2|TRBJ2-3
TGTGCCAGCAGCAGATCCTGGGGGGGCACAGATACGCAGTATTTT
CASSRSWGGTDTQYF
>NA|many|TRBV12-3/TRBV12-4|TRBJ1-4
TGTGCCAGCAGTCGGGACCTTCGTGGTGAAAAACTGTTTTTT
CASSRDLRGEKLFF
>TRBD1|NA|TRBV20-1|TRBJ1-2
TGCAGTGCCCGAAGACAGGGAACTAACTATGGCTACACCTTC
CSARRQGTNYGYTF
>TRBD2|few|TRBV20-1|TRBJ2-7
TGCAGTGCCCAATCGGGGCGGGAGTCTGGGTACGAGCAGTACTTC
CSAQSGRESGYEQYF
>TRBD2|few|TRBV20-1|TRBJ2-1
TGCAGTGCTAGTAAAAGGCTAGCGGGAGGCGATGAGCAGTTCTTC
CSASKRLAGGDEQFF
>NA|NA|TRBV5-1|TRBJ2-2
TGCGCCAGCACCCCACTCATGGCGGAGGCCCTGAACACCGGGGAGCTGTTTTTT
CASTPLMAEALNTGELFF
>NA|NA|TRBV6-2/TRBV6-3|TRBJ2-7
TGTGCCAGCCGGGACGTAGGCCTTGCGGCCGAGCAGTACTTC
CASRDVGLAAEQYF
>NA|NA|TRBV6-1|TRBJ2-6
TGTGCCAGCAGGGAACAGGGAGGTGGGGCCAACGTCCTGACTTTC
CASREQGGGANVLTF
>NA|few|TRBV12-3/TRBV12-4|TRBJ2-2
TGTGCCAGCAGGACGACAGGTAGCACCGGGGAGCTGTTTTTT
CASRTTGSTGELFF
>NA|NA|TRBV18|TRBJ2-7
TGTGCCAGCTCACCGAGGGACATCTCCTACGAGCAGTACTTC
CASSPRDISYEQYF
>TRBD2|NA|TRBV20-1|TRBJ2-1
TGCAGTGCTAGCGGGCTAGCGGGAGGAAGGTCCTACAATGAGCAGTTCTTC
CSASGLAGGRSYNEQFF
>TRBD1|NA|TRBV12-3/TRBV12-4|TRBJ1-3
TGTGCCAGCAGTAGACAGGGGCCCTTCGTTGGTGCTGGAAACACCATATATTTT
CASSRQGPFVGAGNTIYF
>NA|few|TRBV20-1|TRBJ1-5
TGCAGTGCCAGGGGCGCGGGACACAATCAGCCCCAGCATTTT
CSARGAGHNQPQHF
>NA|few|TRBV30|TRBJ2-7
TGTGCCTGGAGTGACGGGGCCTCCTACGAGCAGTACTTC
CAWSDGASYEQYF
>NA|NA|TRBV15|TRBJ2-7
TGTGCCACCAGCAGAGATCTAAGCTACGAGCAGTACTTC
CATSRDLSYEQYF
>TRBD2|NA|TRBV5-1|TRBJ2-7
TGCGCCAGCAGCCGTGGTAGCGGGAGTCCCGACGAGCAGTACTTC
CASSRGSGSPDEQYF
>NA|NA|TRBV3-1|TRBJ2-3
TGTGCCAGCAGCCAAGGCAGGGGGACTTACACAGATACGCAGTATTTT
CASSQGRGTYTDTQYF
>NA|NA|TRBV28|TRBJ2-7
TGTGCCAGCAGTTTGGACATGGGAACGTACGAGCAGTACTTC
CASSLDMGTYEQYF
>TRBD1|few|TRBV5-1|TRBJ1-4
TGCGCCAGCAGCTTGGGGACAGGTGATGAAAAACTGTTTTTT
CASSLGTGDEKLFF
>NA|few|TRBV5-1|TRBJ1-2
TGCGCCAGCAGCTTGGGGCGGGTCTATGGCTACACCTTC
CASSLGRVYGYTF
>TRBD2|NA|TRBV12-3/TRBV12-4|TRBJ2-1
TGTGCCAGCAGTTTAGGGGCGGGGGTCAGCAATGAGCAGTTCTTC
CASSLGAGVSNEQFF
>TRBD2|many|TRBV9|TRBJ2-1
TGTGCCAGCAGCGTAGACGCGGGAGTTGAGCAGTTCTTC
CASSVDAGVEQFF
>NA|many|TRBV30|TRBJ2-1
TGTGCCTGGAACAGGGAGGGTAACAATGAGCAGTTCTTC
CAWNREGNNEQFF
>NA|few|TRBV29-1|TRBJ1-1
TGCAGCGTTGGGAACGCTGAAGCTTTCTTT
CSVGNAEAFF
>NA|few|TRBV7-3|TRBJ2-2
TGTGCCAGCAGCTTGAGCGATGACACCGGGGAGCTGTTTTTT
CASSLSDDTGELFF
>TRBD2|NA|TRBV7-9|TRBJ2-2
TGTGCCAGCGCTAGCGGGAGTAAACACACCGGGGAGCTGTTTTTT
CASASGSKHTGELFF
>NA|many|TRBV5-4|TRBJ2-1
TGTGCCAGCAGCTTGGGGCTAGAAGGATGGGATATCAATGAGCAGTTCTTC
CASSLGLEGWDINEQFF